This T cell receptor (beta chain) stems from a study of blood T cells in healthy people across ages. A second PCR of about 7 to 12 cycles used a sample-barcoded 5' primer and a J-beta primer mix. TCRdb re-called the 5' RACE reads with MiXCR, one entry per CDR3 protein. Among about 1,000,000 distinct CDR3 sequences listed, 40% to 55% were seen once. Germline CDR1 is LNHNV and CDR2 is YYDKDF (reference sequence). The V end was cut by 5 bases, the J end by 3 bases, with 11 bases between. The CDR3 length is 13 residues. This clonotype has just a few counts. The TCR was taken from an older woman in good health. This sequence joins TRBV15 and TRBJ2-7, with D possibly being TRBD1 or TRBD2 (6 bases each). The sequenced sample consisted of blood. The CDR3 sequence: CATSAEGGYEQYF. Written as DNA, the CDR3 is TGTGCCACCAGCGCGGAGGGGGGCTACGAGCAGTACTTC.